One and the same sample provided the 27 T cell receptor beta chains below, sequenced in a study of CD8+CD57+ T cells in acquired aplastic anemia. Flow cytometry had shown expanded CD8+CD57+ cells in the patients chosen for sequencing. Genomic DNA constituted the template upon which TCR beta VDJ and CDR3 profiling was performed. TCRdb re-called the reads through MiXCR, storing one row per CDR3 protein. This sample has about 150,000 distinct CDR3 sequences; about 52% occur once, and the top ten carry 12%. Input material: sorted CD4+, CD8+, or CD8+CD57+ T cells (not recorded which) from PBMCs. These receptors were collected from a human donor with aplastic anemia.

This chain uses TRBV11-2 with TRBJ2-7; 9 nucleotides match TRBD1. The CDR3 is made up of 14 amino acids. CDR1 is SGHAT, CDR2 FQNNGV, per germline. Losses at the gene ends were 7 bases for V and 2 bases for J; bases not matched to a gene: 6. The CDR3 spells CASTWTGVTYEQYF. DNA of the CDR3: TGTGCCAGCACCTGGACAGGGGTGACCTACGAGCAGTACTTC.

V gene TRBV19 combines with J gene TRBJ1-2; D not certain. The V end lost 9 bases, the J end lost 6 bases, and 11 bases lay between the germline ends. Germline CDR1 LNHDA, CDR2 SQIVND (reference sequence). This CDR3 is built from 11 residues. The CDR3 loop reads CASSPRDGYTF. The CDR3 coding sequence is TGTGCCAGCAGCCCAAGGGATGGCTACACCTTC.

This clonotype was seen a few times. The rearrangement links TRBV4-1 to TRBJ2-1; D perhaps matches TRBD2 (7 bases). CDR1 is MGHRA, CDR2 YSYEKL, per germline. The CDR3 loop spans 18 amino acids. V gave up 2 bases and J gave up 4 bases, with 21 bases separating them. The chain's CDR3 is CASSQILGEGGKYNEQFF. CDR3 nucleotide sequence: TGCGCCAGCAGCCAAATATTAGGTGAGGGGGGGAAGTACAATGAGCAGTTCTTC.

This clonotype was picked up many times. The CDR3 coding sequence is TGTGCCAGCAGCTTGGGTCCAACCCCCACTGAAGCTTTCTTT. Its protein product is CASSLGPTPTEAFF. The V and J genes are TRBV5-6 and TRBJ1-1, with D hard to call. The CDR3 covers 14 residues. The V and J ends lost 0 bases and 4 bases respectively, with 10 bases between them. In germline, CDR1 is SGHDT, CDR2 YYEEEE.

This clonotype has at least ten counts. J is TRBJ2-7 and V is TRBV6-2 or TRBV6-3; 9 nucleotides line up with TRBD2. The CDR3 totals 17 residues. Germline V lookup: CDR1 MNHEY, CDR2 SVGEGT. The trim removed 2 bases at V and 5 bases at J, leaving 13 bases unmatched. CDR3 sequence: CASSYRGSLAGANEQYF. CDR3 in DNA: TGTGCCAGCAGTTACCGAGGGTCACTAGCGGGCGCAAACGAGCAGTACTTC.

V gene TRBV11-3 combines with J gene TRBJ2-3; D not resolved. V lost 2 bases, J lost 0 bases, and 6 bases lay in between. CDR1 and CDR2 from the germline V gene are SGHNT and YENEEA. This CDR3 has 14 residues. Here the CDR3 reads CASSLKASTDTQYF. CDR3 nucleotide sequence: TGTGCCAGCAGCTTAAAGGCCAGCACAGATACGCAGTATTTT.

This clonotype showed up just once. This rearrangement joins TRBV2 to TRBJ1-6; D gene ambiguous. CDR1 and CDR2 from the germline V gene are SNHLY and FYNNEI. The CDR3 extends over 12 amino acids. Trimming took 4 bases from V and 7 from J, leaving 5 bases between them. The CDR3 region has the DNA TGTGCCAGCAGTGGGGCGAATTCACCCCTCCACTTT. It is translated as CASSGANSPLHF.

The CDR3 spells CASKGTGGDSYEQYF. Here the CDR3 DNA reads TGTGCCAGTAAGGGGACAGGGGGCGACTCCTACGAGCAGTACTTC. The V call is TRBV19, the J call TRBJ2-7; 12 bases map to TRBD1. V shed 7 bases and J 0 bases; nucleotides not matched to a gene: 4. This CDR3 has 15 amino acids. CDR1 is LNHDA and CDR2 is SQIVND in the germline V gene (reference sequence).

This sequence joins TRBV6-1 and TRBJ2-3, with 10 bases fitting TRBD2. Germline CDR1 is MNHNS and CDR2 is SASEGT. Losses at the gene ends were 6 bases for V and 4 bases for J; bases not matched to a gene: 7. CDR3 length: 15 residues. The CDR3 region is CASRELAGKPDTQYF. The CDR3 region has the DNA TGTGCCAGCAGGGAACTAGCGGGGAAGCCAGATACGCAGTATTTT.

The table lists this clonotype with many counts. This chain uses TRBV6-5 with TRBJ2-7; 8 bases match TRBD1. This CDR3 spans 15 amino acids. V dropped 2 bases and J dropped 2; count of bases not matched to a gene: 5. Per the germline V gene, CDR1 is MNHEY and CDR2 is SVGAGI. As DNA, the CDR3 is TGTGCCAGCAGTTACCTAACACAGGGGGCCTACGAGCAGTACTTC. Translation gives CASSYLTQGAYEQYF.

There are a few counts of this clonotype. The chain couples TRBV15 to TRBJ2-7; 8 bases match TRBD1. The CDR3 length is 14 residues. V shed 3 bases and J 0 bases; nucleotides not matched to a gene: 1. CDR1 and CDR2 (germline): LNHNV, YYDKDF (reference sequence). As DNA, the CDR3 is TGTGCCACCAGCAGGGACAGGGTCTCCTACGAGCAGTACTTC. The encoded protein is CATSRDRVSYEQYF.

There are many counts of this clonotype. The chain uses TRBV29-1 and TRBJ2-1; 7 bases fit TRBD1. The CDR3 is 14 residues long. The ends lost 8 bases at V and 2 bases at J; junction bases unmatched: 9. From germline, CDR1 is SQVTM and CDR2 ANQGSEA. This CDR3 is CSLNRGRAYNEQFF. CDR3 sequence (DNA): TGCAGCCTAAACAGGGGACGGGCCTACAATGAGCAGTTCTTC.

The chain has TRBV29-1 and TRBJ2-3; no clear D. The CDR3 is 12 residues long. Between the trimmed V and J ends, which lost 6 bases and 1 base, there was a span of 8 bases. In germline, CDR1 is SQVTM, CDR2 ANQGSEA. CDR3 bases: TGCAGCGTGGCGGCGGGCACAGATACGCAGTATTTT. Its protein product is CSVAAGTDTQYF.

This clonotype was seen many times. CDR3 loop: CASSLDFGSADEQYF. CDR3 DNA sequence: TGCGCCAGCAGCTTGGATTTTGGCTCAGCCGACGAGCAGTACTTC. The chain recombines TRBV5-1 with TRBJ2-7; D gene unclear. Germline V gives CDR1 SGHRS, CDR2 YFSETQ. The V end lost 0 bases, the J end lost 5 bases, and 15 bases lay between the germline ends. The CDR3 is made up of 15 amino acids.

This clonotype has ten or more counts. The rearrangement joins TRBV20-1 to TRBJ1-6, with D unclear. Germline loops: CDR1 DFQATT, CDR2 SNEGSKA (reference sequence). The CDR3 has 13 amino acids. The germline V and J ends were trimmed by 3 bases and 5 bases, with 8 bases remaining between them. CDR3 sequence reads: CSASRPDNSPLHF. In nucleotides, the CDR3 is TGCAGTGCTAGTAGGCCAGATAATTCACCCCTCCACTTT.

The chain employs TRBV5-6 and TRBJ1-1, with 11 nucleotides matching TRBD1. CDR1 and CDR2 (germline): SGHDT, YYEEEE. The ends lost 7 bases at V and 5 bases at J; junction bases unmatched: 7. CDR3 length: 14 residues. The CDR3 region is CASWIGQGATEAFF. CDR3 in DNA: TGTGCCAGCTGGATTGGACAGGGGGCTACTGAAGCTTTCTTT.

This CDR3 is CSVVVGTYGYTF. The CDR3 nucleotides are TGCAGCGTTGTGGTGGGCACCTATGGCTACACCTTC. The chain combines TRBV29-1 with TRBJ1-2; D not certain. This CDR3 spans 12 amino acids. Trimming took 4 bases from V and 4 from J, leaving 10 bases between them. Per germline, CDR1 SQVTM and CDR2 ANQGSEA.

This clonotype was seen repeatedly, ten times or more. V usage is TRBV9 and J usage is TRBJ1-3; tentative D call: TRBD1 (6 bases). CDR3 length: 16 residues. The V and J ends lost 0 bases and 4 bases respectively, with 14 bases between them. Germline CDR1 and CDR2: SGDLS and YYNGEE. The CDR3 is CASSVEGGGPGNTIYF. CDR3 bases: TGTGCCAGCAGCGTAGAAGGCGGGGGGCCAGGAAACACCATATATTTT.

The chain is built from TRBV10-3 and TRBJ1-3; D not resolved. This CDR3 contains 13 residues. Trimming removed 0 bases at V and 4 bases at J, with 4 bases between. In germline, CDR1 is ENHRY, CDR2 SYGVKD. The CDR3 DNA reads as TGTGCCATCAGTGAGTCCCCGGGAAACACCATATATTTT. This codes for CAISESPGNTIYF.

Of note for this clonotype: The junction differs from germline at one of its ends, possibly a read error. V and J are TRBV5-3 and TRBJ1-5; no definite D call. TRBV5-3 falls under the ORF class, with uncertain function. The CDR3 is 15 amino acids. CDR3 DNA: TGTGCCAGTAGCGTCGGTGGATATAGCAATCAGCCCCAGCACTTT. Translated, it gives CASSVGGYSNQPQHF.

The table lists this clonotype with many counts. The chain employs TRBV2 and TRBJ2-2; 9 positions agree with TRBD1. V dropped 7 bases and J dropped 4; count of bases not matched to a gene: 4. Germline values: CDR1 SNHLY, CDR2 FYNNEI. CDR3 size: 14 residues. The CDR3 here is CASTGTGFTGELFF. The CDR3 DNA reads TGTGCCAGCACCGGGACAGGGTTCACCGGGGAGCTGTTTTTT.

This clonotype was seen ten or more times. The chain's CDR3 is CASSPGLTNEKLFF. The CDR3 DNA sequence: TGTGCCAGCAGCCCGGGACTGACCAATGAAAAACTGTTTTTT. The chain links TRBV7-8 to TRBJ1-4, with TRBD1 as a possible D gene (5 bases). Germline V gene lookup returns CDR1 SGHVS and CDR2 FQNEAQ. V lost 5 bases and J 5 bases, leaving 12 bases between the germline ends. This CDR3 has 14 amino acids. Full variable domain (remainder filled in from reference TRBV7-8 and TRBJ1-4): GAGVSQSPRYKVAKRGQDVALRCDPISGHVSLFWYQQALGQGPEFLTYFQNEAQLDKSGLPSDRFFAERPEGSVSTLKIQRTQQEDSAVYLCASSPGLTNEKLFFGSGTQLSVL.

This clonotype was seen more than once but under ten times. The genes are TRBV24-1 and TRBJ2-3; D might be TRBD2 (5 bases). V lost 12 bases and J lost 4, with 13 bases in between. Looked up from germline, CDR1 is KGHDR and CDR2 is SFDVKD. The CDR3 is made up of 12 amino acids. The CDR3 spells CASQDGADTQYF. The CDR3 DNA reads TGTGCCTCTCAGGACGGGGCAGATACGCAGTATTTT.

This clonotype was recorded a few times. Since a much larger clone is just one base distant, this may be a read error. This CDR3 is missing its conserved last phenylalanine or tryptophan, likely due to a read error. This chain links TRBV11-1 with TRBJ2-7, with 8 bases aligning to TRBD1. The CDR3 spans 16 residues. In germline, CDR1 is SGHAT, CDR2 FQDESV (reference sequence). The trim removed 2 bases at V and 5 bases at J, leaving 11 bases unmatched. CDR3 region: CASSLRLTRGLDEQYC. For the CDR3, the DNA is TGTGCCAGCAGCTTAAGGCTGACCAGGGGGCTCGACGAGCAGTACTGC.

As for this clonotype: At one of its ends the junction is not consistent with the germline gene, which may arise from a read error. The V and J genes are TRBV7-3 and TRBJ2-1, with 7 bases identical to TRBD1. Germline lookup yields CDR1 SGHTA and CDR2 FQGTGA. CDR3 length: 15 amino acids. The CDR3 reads CASSLTGTDYNEQFF. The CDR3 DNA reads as TGTGCCAGCAGCCTAACCGGGACAGACTACAATGAGCAGTTCTTC.

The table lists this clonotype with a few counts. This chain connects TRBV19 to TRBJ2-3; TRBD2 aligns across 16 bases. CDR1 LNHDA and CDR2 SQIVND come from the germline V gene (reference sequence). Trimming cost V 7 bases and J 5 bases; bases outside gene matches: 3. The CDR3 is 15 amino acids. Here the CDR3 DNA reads TGTGCCAGTATTGGGACTAGCGGGGGGGGAGATACGCAGTATTTT. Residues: CASIGTSGGGDTQYF.

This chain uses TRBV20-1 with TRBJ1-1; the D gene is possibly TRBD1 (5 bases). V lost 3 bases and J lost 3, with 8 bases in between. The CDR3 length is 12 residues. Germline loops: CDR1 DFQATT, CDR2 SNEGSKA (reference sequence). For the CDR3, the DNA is TGCAGTGCTAGCCGGGGGGACACTGAAGCTTTCTTT. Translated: CSASRGDTEAFF.